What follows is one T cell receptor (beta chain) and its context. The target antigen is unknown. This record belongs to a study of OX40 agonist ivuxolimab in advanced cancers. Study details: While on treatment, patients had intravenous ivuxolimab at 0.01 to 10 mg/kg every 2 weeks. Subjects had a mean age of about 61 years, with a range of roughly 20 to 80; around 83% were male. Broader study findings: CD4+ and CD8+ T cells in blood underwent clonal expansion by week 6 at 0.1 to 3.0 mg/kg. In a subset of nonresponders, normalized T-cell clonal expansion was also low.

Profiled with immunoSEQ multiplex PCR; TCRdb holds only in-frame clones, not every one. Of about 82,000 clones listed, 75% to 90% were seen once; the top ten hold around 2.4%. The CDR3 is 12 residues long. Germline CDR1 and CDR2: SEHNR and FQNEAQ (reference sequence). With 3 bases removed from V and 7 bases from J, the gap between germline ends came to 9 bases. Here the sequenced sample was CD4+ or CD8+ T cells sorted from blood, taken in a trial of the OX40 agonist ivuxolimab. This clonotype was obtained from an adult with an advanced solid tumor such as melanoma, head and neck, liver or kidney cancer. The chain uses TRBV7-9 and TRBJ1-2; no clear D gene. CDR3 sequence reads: CASSFVGSGYTF. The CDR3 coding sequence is TGTGCCAGCAGCTTTGTCGGGAGTGGCTACACCTTC.